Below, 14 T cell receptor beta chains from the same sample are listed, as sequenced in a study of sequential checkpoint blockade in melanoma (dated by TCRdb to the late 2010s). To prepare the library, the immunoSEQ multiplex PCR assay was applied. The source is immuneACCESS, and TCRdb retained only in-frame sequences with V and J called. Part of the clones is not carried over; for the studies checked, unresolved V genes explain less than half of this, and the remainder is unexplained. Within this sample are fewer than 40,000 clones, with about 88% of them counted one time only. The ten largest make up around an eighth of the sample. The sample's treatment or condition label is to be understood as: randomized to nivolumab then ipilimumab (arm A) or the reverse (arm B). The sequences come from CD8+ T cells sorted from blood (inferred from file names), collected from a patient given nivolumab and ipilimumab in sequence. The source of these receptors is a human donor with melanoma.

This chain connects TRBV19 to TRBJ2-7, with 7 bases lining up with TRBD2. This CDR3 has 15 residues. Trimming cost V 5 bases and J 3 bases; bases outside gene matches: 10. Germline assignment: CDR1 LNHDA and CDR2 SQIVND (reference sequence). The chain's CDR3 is CASSLLAGVGYEQYF. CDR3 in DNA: TGTGCCAGTAGTCTTCTCGCGGGGGTCGGCTACGAGCAGTACTTC.

CDR3 nucleotide sequence: TGTGCCAGTAGTCGTGAGGGCGGGAGGACTCGCACAGATACGCAGTATTTT. It encodes CASSREGGRTRTDTQYF. This chain uses TRBV19 with TRBJ2-3, with 8 nucleotides matching TRBD2. Trimming cost V 5 bases and J 1 base; bases outside gene matches: 11. Germline assignment: CDR1 LNHDA and CDR2 SQIVND (reference sequence). There are 17 residues in the CDR3.

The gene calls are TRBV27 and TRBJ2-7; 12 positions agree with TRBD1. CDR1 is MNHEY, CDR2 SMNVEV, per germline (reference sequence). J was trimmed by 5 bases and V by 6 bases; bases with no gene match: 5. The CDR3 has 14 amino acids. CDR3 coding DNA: TGTGCCAGCAGCCCCGGGACAGGGGGCAACGAGCAGTACTTC. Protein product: CASSPGTGGNEQYF.

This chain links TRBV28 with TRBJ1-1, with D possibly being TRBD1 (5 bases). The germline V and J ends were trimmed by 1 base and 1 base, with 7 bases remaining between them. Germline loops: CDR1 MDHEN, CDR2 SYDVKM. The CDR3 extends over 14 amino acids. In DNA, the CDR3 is TGTGCCAGCAGTTTATACAGGACGAACACTGAAGCTTTCTTT. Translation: CASSLYRTNTEAFF.

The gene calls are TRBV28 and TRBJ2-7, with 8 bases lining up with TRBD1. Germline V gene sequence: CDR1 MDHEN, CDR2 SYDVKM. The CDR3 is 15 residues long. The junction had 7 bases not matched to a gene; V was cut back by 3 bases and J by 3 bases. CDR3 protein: CASSFRGRFRYEQYV. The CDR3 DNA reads TGTGCCAGCAGTTTCAGGGGGCGTTTTCGCTACGAGCAGTACGTC.

CDR3 loop: CASSLTLSSGSLYNEQFF. The CDR3 DNA reads as TGTGCCAGCAGTCTTACCCTTTCTAGCGGGAGCCTCTACAATGAGCAGTTCTTC. J is TRBJ2-1 and V is TRBV27, with 10 bases that match TRBD2. The CDR3 runs 18 residues. The germline CDR1 and CDR2 sequences are MNHEY and SMNVEV (reference sequence). Losses at the gene ends were 5 bases for V and 3 bases for J; bases not matched to a gene: 13.

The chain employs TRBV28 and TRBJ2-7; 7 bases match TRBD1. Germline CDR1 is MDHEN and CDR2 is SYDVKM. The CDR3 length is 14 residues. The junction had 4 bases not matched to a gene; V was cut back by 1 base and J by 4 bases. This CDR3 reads CASSLSPQGYEQYF. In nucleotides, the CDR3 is TGTGCCAGCAGTTTATCCCCACAGGGGTACGAGCAGTACTTC.

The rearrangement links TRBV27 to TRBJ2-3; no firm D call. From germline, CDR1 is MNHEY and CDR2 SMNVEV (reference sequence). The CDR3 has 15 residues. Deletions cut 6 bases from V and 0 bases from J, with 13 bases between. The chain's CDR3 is CASRKRISSTDTQYF. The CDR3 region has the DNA TGTGCCAGCAGAAAGAGAATTTCTAGCACAGATACGCAGTATTTT.

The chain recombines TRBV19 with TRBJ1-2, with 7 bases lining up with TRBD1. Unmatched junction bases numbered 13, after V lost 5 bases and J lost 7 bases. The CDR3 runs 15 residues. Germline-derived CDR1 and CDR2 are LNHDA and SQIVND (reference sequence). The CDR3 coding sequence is TGTGCCAGTAGTCCGGACAGGAAGGGGGTGACTGGCTACACCTTC. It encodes CASSPDRKGVTGYTF.

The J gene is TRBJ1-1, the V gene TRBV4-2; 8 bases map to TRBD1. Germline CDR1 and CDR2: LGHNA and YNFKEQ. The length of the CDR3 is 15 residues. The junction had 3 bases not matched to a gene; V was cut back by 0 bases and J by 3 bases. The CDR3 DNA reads TGTGCCAGCAGCCAAGATCCAGGGGGCTACACTGAAGCTTTCTTT. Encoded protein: CASSQDPGGYTEAFF.

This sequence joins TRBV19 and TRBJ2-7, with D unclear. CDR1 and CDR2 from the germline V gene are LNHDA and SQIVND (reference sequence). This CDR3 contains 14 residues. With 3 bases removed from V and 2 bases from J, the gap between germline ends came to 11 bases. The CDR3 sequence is CASSIAINTYEQYF. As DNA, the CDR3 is TGTGCCAGTAGTATCGCAATAAACACCTACGAGCAGTACTTC.

The CDR3 loop is CASSLETGITYEQYF. The DNA for the CDR3 is TGTGCCAGCAGTTTAGAGACAGGGATTACCTACGAGCAGTACTTC. This chain joins TRBV28 and TRBJ2-7; TRBD1 matches 7 bases. Germline CDR1 reads MDHEN; CDR2 reads SYDVKM. V gave up 2 bases and J gave up 2 bases; unmatched junction bases: 6. CDR3 length equals 15 residues.

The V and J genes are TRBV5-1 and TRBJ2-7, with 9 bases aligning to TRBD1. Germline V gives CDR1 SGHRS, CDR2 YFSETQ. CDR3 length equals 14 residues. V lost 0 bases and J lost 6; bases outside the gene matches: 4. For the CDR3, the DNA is TGCGCCAGCAGCTTGGACAGGGGGCTATCCGAGCAGTACTTC. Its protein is CASSLDRGLSEQYF.

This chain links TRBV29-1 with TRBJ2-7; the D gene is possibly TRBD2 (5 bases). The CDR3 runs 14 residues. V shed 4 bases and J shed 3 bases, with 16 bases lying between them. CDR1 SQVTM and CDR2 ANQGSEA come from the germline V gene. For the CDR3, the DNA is TGCAGCGTTGCAGTTGAGCGGATCCTCTACGAGCAGTACGTC. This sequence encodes CSVAVERILYEQYV.